A single sample is the source of the 9 T cell receptor beta chains below, sequenced in a study of PD-1 blockade in mismatch repair-deficient tumors. Assay: immunoSEQ multiplex PCR; the TCRdb copy retains only in-frame clones and omits some. The sample records tens of thousands of clones, about 84% being singletons. The sequences come from peripheral blood, collected 12 weeks after starting pembrolizumab. The source of these receptors is an adult with mismatch repair-deficient cancer.

The chain is built from TRBV7-2 and TRBJ2-1; D gene unclear. The germline CDR1 and CDR2 sequences are SGHTA and FQGNSA. The CDR3 is made up of 12 amino acids. Trimming stripped 1 base from V and 4 bases from J, with 2 bases between. The CDR3 nucleotides are TGTGCCAGCAGCTTAGATTACAATGAGCAGTTCTTC. Protein product: CASSLDYNEQFF.

V gene TRBV27 combines with J gene TRBJ2-7, with D possibly TRBD2 on 5 matching bases. Germline CDR1 MNHEY, CDR2 SMNVEV (reference sequence). Trimming removed 4 bases at V and 0 bases at J, with 13 bases between. The CDR3 extends over 15 amino acids. CDR3: CASSYNLAGSYEQYF. The CDR3 DNA sequence: TGTGCCAGCAGTTACAACCTAGCTGGCTCCTACGAGCAGTACTTC.

The chain recombines TRBV5-1 with TRBJ2-5; 8 bases match TRBD2. Per germline, CDR1 SGHRS and CDR2 YFSETQ. Trimming cost V 4 bases and J 5 bases; bases outside gene matches: 4. The CDR3 spans 13 residues. The CDR3 protein is CASSLGLGETQYF. The CDR3 DNA is TGCGCCAGCAGCCTGGGACTAGGGGAGACCCAGTACTTC.

This clone was counted a few times. The V gene is TRBV7-2, the J gene TRBJ2-1; D is possibly TRBD2 (5 bases). The CDR3 has 15 amino acids. CDR1 and CDR2 (germline): SGHTA, FQGNSA. V lost 4 bases and J 1 base, leaving 11 bases between the germline ends. Here the CDR3 DNA reads TGTGCCAGCAGCTCCCCCCCGGGATCCTACAATGAGCAGTTCTTC. This gives the protein CASSSPPGSYNEQFF.

The rearrangement joins TRBV19 to TRBJ1-2; 8 bases are a match to TRBD1. The V segment lost 3 bases and the J segment 5 bases; nucleotides outside the gene matches: 5. Per the germline V gene, CDR1 is LNHDA and CDR2 is SQIVND (reference sequence). The CDR3 spans 14 residues. CDR3 sequence (DNA): TGTGCCAGTAGTATCCAGGGGGCGCTGTATGGCTACACCTTC. Its translation: CASSIQGALYGYTF.

The CDR3 spells CASSPGLAGYTDTQYF. Written as DNA, the CDR3 is TGTGCCAGCAGCCCTGGACTAGCGGGGTACACAGATACGCAGTATTTT. The chain employs TRBV7-9 and TRBJ2-3; 12 bases fit TRBD2. The CDR3 has 16 residues. The V gene's germline CDR1 is SEHNR and CDR2 FQNEAQ (reference sequence). Trimming at V came to 5 bases and at J to 2 bases, leaving 5 bases not matched to a gene.

This clone was counted between two and nine times. The chain employs TRBV7-2 and TRBJ2-5; D not resolved. Between the trimmed V and J ends, which lost 6 bases and 1 base, there was a span of 6 bases. From germline, CDR1 is SGHTA and CDR2 FQGNSA. The length of the CDR3 is 12 residues. The CDR3 loop is CASRLIQETQYF. The DNA of the CDR3 is TGTGCCAGCAGGTTAATCCAAGAGACCCAGTACTTC. Filled out from reference TRBV7-2 and TRBJ2-5, the complete variable domain reads GAGVSQSPSNKVTEKGKDVELRCDPISGHTALYWYRQSLGQGLEFLIYFQGNSAPDKSGLPSDRFSAERTGGSVSTLTIQRTQQEDSAVYLCASRLIQETQYFGPGTRLLVL.

The J gene is TRBJ2-5, the V gene TRBV5-4; D remains ambiguous. V was shortened by 0 bases and J by 4 bases, with 10 bases between the two germline ends. The CDR3 is 14 residues long. CDR1 and CDR2 from the germline V gene are SGHNT and YYREEE (reference sequence). CDR3 sequence (DNA): TGTGCCAGCAGCTTGGCCCCCCGGCCAGAGACCCAGTACTTC. Translated, it gives CASSLAPRPETQYF.

The table lists this clone with a few counts. V gene TRBV18 combines with J gene TRBJ1-4, with 8 nucleotides matching TRBD1. The CDR3 loop spans 14 amino acids. Germline V gene data show CDR1 as KGHSH and CDR2 as LQKENI. Trimming took 6 bases from V and 7 from J; bases not matched to a gene: 7. DNA of the CDR3: TGTGCCAGCTCGGCTACAGGGGGAGGTGAAAAACTGTTTTTT. It specifies CASSATGGGEKLFF. Supplemented by reference TRBV18 and TRBJ1-4, the full variable domain reads NAGVMQNPRHLVRRRGQEARLRCSPMKGHSHVYWYRQLPEEGLKFMVYLQKENIIDESGMPKERFSAEFPKEGPSILRIQQVVRGDSAAYFCASSATGGGEKLFFGSGTQLSVL.